Following are 26 T cell receptor beta chains from one sample sequenced in a study of blood T cell repertoires in COVID-19 (TCRdb year 2020). Libraries were made using the immunoSEQ multiplex PCR assay. TCRdb's version of the immuneACCESS table is confined to in-frame rearrangements and falls short of the full clone set. An unresolved V gene accounts for under half of the shortfall where checked; the remainder is of unknown origin. This sample gives 150,000 to 200,000 clones in total; around nine tenths of them show up just once. Approximately 5.6% of the sample goes to the ten largest clones. Sequenced material: peripheral blood. These TCRs come from a man aged 35 to 55 with active or convalescent COVID-19.

The chain is built from TRBV7-2 and TRBJ1-1, with 7 bases aligning to TRBD1. V dropped 5 bases and J dropped 6; count of bases not matched to a gene: 3. Germline V CDR1 and CDR2: SGHTA, FQGNSA. The CDR3 contains 12 residues. For the CDR3, the DNA is TGTGCCAGCAGCACCGACAGGGCTGAAGCTTTCTTT. Amino acid sequence: CASSTDRAEAFF. The full variable domain, rest sourced from reference TRBV7-2 and TRBJ1-1, is GAGVSQSPSNKVTEKGKDVELRCDPISGHTALYWYRQSLGQGLEFLIYFQGNSAPDKSGLPSDRFSAERTGGSVSTLTIQRTQQEDSAVYLCASSTDRAEAFFGQGTRLTVV.

The chain is built from TRBV7-9 and TRBJ1-1, with unresolved D. Trimming pared 1 base from V and 8 bases from J, leaving 11 bases between. CDR3 length equals 13 residues. Per germline, CDR1 SEHNR and CDR2 FQNEAQ (reference sequence). CDR3 in amino acids: CASSLVGGSEAFF. As DNA, the CDR3 is TGTGCCAGCAGCTTAGTAGGAGGCTCCGAAGCTTTCTTT.

The chain links TRBV5-1 to TRBJ2-7, with 7 bases matching TRBD1. The V segment lost 5 bases and the J segment 3 bases; nucleotides outside the gene matches: 5. The length of the CDR3 is 13 residues. Per the germline V gene, CDR1 is SGHRS and CDR2 is YFSETQ. CDR3 bases: TGCGCCAGCAGTTTGACAGGGTTCTACGAGCAGTACTTC. It encodes CASSLTGFYEQYF.

V and J are TRBV6-6 and TRBJ1-4; D perhaps matches TRBD1 (5 bases). The CDR3 length is 14 residues. CDR1 is MNHNY and CDR2 is SVGAGI in the germline V gene (reference sequence). Trimming took 4 bases from V and 6 from J, leaving 12 bases between them. The CDR3 is CASSSAGLDEKLFF. CDR3 bases: TGTGCCAGCAGTTCTGCGGGACTGGATGAAAAACTGTTTTTT.

The chain carries TRBV28 and TRBJ1-5; 8 bases are shared with TRBD1. This CDR3 has 14 residues. V was pared by 8 bases and J by 4 bases, with 7 bases of the junction left unmatched. The germline V gene has CDR1 MDHEN and CDR2 SYDVKM. CDR3 sequence reads: CASGGTGGNQPQHF. CDR3 DNA: TGTGCCAGCGGGGGGACAGGTGGGAATCAGCCCCAGCATTTT.

The J gene is TRBJ2-7, the V gene TRBV18; 12 bases fit TRBD1. CDR1 and CDR2 (germline): KGHSH, LQKENI. The CDR3 covers 15 residues. The V gene end was trimmed by 3 bases and the J gene end by 5 bases; junction bases not matched to a gene: 5. CDR3 residues: CASSPGDRGPHEQYF. CDR3 bases: TGTGCCAGCTCACCGGGGGACAGGGGGCCCCACGAGCAGTACTTC.

The rearrangement joins TRBV30 to TRBJ2-6; 11 bases fit TRBD1. The CDR3 consists of 16 residues. Germline assignment: CDR1 GTSNPN and CDR2 SVGIG (reference sequence). DNA for the CDR3: TGTGGAACCCGGGACAGGGGGATGGCTGGGGCCAACGTCCTGACTTTC. Residues: CGTRDRGMAGANVLTF.

In nucleotides, the CDR3 is TGTGCCAGTAGTATAGCCCCCGGGACTGAAGCTTTCTTT. Translated, it gives CASSIAPGTEAFF. The V and J genes are TRBV19 and TRBJ1-1; D is unresolved. The CDR3 contains 13 residues. V gave up 1 base and J gave up 5 bases, with 8 bases separating them. The germline V gene encodes CDR1 LNHDA and CDR2 SQIVND (reference sequence).

This clone was found once. V gene TRBV19 combines with J gene TRBJ2-2; TRBD1 aligns across 9 bases. There are 16 residues in the CDR3. Germline assignment: CDR1 LNHDA and CDR2 SQIVND (reference sequence). The V gene end was trimmed by 10 bases and the J gene end by 5 bases; junction bases not matched to a gene: 14. DNA for the CDR3: TGTGCCACTGACTCAGGACAGGGGCGTGGTACCGGGGAGCTGTTTTTT. It is translated as CATDSGQGRGTGELFF.

The rearrangement joins TRBV11-2 to TRBJ1-4, with D possibly TRBD1 on 6 matching bases. The CDR3 runs to 15 residues. V lost 1 base, J lost 4 bases, and 10 bases lay in between. The germline V gene encodes CDR1 SGHAT and CDR2 FQNNGV. CDR3 DNA: TGTGCCAGCAGCTTAGGACAGGTTAATAATGAAAAACTGTTTTTT. Protein sequence: CASSLGQVNNEKLFF.

This clone has a handful of counts. The V call is TRBV3-1 (or the pseudogene TRBV3-2), the J call TRBJ2-3; a possible D gene is TRBD2 (6 bases). Trimming removed 3 bases at V and 1 base at J, with 17 bases between. CDR3 length: 17 residues. The V gene's germline CDR1 is LGHDT and CDR2 YNNKEL (reference sequence). The CDR3 bases are TGTGCCAGCAGCCAGCCCGGTGGTAGCGGCGGCACAGATACGCAGTATTTT. Encoded protein: CASSQPGGSGGTDTQYF.

This sequence joins TRBV30 and TRBJ1-5, with no clear D. V lost 3 bases and J 0 bases, leaving 9 bases between the germline ends. The CDR3 consists of 14 residues. Germline-derived CDR1 and CDR2 are GTSNPN and SVGIG (reference sequence). The chain's CDR3 is CAWSRDYSNQPQHF. The CDR3 coding sequence is TGTGCCTGGAGCCGGGATTATAGCAATCAGCCCCAGCATTTT.

The chain joins TRBV19 to TRBJ1-1, with 9 positions matching TRBD1. V was clipped by 4 bases and J by 6 bases; unmatched bases: 6. The V gene's germline CDR1 is LNHDA and CDR2 SQIVND (reference sequence). The length of the CDR3 is 14 residues. Here the CDR3 reads CASSTTGGGSEAFF. DNA of the CDR3: TGTGCCAGTAGTACAACAGGGGGCGGGTCTGAAGCTTTCTTT.

V usage is TRBV4-2 and J usage is TRBJ1-2; a possible D gene is TRBD1 (6 bases). The CDR3 is made up of 13 amino acids. Trimming took 2 bases from V and 5 from J, leaving 9 bases between them. The germline V gene has CDR1 LGHNA and CDR2 YNFKEQ. For the CDR3, the DNA is TGTGCCAGCAGCCAACCCGACAGGTATGGCTACACCTTC. Amino acid sequence: CASSQPDRYGYTF.

The chain combines TRBV6-5 with TRBJ2-7; 8 nucleotides agree with TRBD1. The length of the CDR3 is 14 residues. Germline V CDR1 and CDR2: MNHEY, SVGAGI. The V gene end was trimmed by 4 bases and the J gene end by 3 bases; junction bases not matched to a gene: 5. The CDR3 region is CASSWKGTGYEQYF. For the CDR3, the DNA is TGTGCCAGCAGTTGGAAAGGGACAGGCTACGAGCAGTACTTC.

The V and J genes are TRBV4-2 and TRBJ1-1; the match to TRBD1 covers 7 bases. CDR1 LGHNA and CDR2 YNFKEQ come from the germline V gene. The CDR3 is 14 residues long. The junction had 7 bases not matched to a gene; V was cut back by 1 base and J by 8 bases. In DNA form, the CDR3 reads TGTGCCAGCAGCCAAGTACAAGGGGGCGAAGAAGCTTTCTTT. Residues: CASSQVQGGEEAFF.

This clone was counted once. This chain connects TRBV7-8 to TRBJ2-1; 11 nucleotides line up with TRBD2. Unmatched junction bases numbered 1, after V lost 1 base and J lost 5 bases. In germline, CDR1 is SGHVS, CDR2 FQNEAQ. This CDR3 contains 15 residues. The CDR3 DNA is TGTGCCAGCAGCTTAGAGGGACTAGCGGACAATGAGCAGTTCTTC. Its protein product is CASSLEGLADNEQFF.

The chain combines TRBV19 with TRBJ1-6; a possible D gene is TRBD1 (5 bases). CDR1 is LNHDA and CDR2 is SQIVND in the germline V gene (reference sequence). Trimming took off 0 bases at V and 9 bases at J, with 12 bases between the two ends. The CDR3 sequence is 15 residues long. CDR3 region: CASSIDKGSVSPLHF. The CDR3 DNA sequence: TGTGCCAGTAGTATAGACAAGGGGTCGGTTTCACCCCTCCACTTT.

The rearrangement uses TRBV2 and TRBJ1-2, with D perhaps TRBD1 (6 bases). V dropped 4 bases and J dropped 4 bases, with 13 bases sitting between them. The V gene's germline CDR1 is SNHLY and CDR2 FYNNEI. CDR3 size: 14 residues. The CDR3 DNA follows: TGTGCCAGCAGTGGTTCAACAGGGCCCTATGGCTACACCTTC. It translates to CASSGSTGPYGYTF. Full variable domain (missing parts from reference TRBV2 and TRBJ1-2): EPEVTQTPSHQVTQMGQEVILRCVPISNHLYFYWYRQILGQKVEFLVSFYNNEISEKSEIFDDQFSVERPDGSNFTLKIRSTKLEDSAMYFCASSGSTGPYGYTFGSGTRLTVV.

The chain joins TRBV30 to TRBJ1-3, with 9 nucleotides matching TRBD1. The CDR3 spans 16 residues. V shed 3 bases and J 0 bases; nucleotides not matched to a gene: 6. CDR1 and CDR2 from the germline V gene are GTSNPN and SVGIG (reference sequence). CDR3 residues: CAWRGGQGLSGNTIYF. CDR3 in DNA: TGTGCCTGGAGGGGAGGACAGGGGCTCTCTGGAAACACCATATATTTT.

The rearrangement uses TRBV6-2 or TRBV6-3 and TRBJ2-7, with a tentative D call TRBD2 (7 bases). Per germline, CDR1 MNHEY and CDR2 SVGEGT. The CDR3 is 15 amino acids. V lost 5 bases and J 0 bases, leaving 14 bases between the germline ends. CDR3 protein: CASSTARGASYEQYF. CDR3 sequence (DNA): TGTGCCAGCAGTACCGCCCGGGGGGCCTCCTACGAGCAGTACTTC.

The chain has TRBV28 and TRBJ2-3, with 7 bases lining up with TRBD2. Germline lookup yields CDR1 MDHEN and CDR2 SYDVKM. Unmatched junction bases numbered 8, after V lost 6 bases and J lost 5 bases. This CDR3 contains 14 residues. This CDR3 is CASSPGGRGDTQYF. As DNA, the CDR3 is TGTGCCAGCAGCCCCGGAGGGAGGGGAGATACGCAGTATTTT.

The chain combines TRBV7-3 with TRBJ2-2, with a possible D match to TRBD1 (7 bases). CDR3 length equals 17 residues. Per the germline V gene, CDR1 is SGHTA and CDR2 is FQGTGA. Trimming removed 3 bases from V and 5 bases from J, with 19 bases in between. CDR3 in DNA: TGTGCCAGCAGCTTCTGGGCGGGACAGAGAAGTACCGGGGAGCTGTTTTTT. Protein sequence: CASSFWAGQRSTGELFF.

This clone was observed once. This chain links TRBV7-2 with TRBJ1-6; D not certain. Trimming took off 2 bases at V and 8 bases at J, with 10 bases between the two ends. The CDR3 loop spans 14 amino acids. Germline V CDR1 and CDR2: SGHTA, FQGNSA. The CDR3 nucleotides read TGTGCCAGCAGCTTAACAGAGAATTATTCACCCCTCCACTTT. Its translation is CASSLTENYSPLHF. The full variable domain, in which reference TRBV7-2 and TRBJ1-6 provide the parts outside the CDR3, is GAGVSQSPSNKVTEKGKDVELRCDPISGHTALYWYRQSLGQGLEFLIYFQGNSAPDKSGLPSDRFSAERTGGSVSTLTIQRTQQEDSAVYLCASSLTENYSPLHFGNGTRLTVT.

This chain links TRBV9 with TRBJ1-2; D call uncertain. CDR3 size: 16 residues. V was clipped by 0 bases and J by 2 bases, with 14 bases between them. CDR1 and CDR2 (germline): SGDLS, YYNGEE. For the CDR3, the DNA is TGTGCCAGCAGCGTAGCGGCAGACAACACAAACTATGGCTACACCTTC. Amino acid sequence: CASSVAADNTNYGYTF.

The chain joins TRBV7-3 to TRBJ2-5; 7 nucleotides agree with TRBD2. Germline trimming cut 0 bases from V and 2 bases from J; bases unmatched to any gene: 3. The CDR3 loop spans 15 amino acids. Germline V lookup: CDR1 SGHTA, CDR2 FQGTGA. DNA of the CDR3: TGTGCCAGCAGCTTAACTACCGGGGGGCAAGAGACCCAGTACTTC. Amino acids: CASSLTTGGQETQYF.